This T cell receptor (beta chain) was identified during a study of blood T cells in healthy people across ages. In the study overall: About one barcoded beta molecule per two T cells was captured by template switching. Points from the study as a whole: It was the long-lived donors that had more naive CD4+ cells and higher diversity than aged donors.

The use of a sample-barcoded 5' primer and a J-beta primer mix characterized a second PCR of roughly 6 to 11 cycles. A 12-random-nucleotide template-switch adaptor tagged each cDNA molecule. TCRdb reprocessed the 5' RACE reads via MiXCR and lists one record per CDR3 protein. In the table there are some 940,000 distinct CDR3 sequences, almost 30% of which are singletons. This clonotype came up once. What it binds is unknown. The junction does not match germline at one end; this may be a read error. The germline V gene has CDR1 SGHTA and CDR2 FQGTGA. This CDR3 is built from 14 residues. These data also featured in a second study, about T cells of mothers and their children. As that report states: The study recruited a few healthy Caucasian mothers and their six children as donors.

Sequenced input: blood. This TCR derives from a woman in her thirties or forties in good health. This rearrangement joins TRBV7-3 to TRBJ2-7; 9 bases map to TRBD1. For the CDR3, the DNA is TGTGCCAGCAGCCTAACAGGGGGCGCGGCCGAGCAGTACTTC. Amino acid sequence: CASSLTGGAAEQYF.